Below are 29 T cell receptor beta chains sequenced from a single sample in a study of control samples from healthy donors and cancer patients. Only in-frame clones appear in the TCRdb table, and some are missing; sequencing was by immunoSEQ multiplex PCR. The table records some 120,000 clones, roughly 95% of them present only once. The sequenced sample was blood. The receptor source for this set is a man younger than 40 in good health.

This chain connects TRBV7-9 to TRBJ2-5; 7 bases map to TRBD2. The CDR3 length is 15 residues. Germline V gene lookup returns CDR1 SEHNR and CDR2 FQNEAQ (reference sequence). Trimming at V came to 2 bases and at J to 3 bases, leaving 6 bases not matched to a gene. DNA of the CDR3: TGTGCCAGCAGCTTAAGTGAAGCGGGGAAAGAGACCCAGTACTTC. Encoded protein: CASSLSEAGKETQYF.

This clone has only one observation. This sequence joins TRBV28 and TRBJ2-7, with D unresolved. V was clipped by 4 bases and J by 0 bases, with 10 bases between them. From germline, CDR1 is MDHEN and CDR2 SYDVKM. The CDR3 spans 14 residues. CDR3 coding DNA: TGTGCCAGCAGTTCTGGAAGGGCCTCCTACGAGCAGTACTTC. This translates into CASSSGRASYEQYF.

To note about this clone: The sample has other DNA sequences that encode this CDR3 too. The gene calls are TRBV9 and TRBJ1-6; D is unclear. The CDR3 sequence is 12 residues long. V shed 3 bases and J shed 7 bases, with 5 bases lying between them. Germline assignment: CDR1 SGDLS and CDR2 YYNGEE. The CDR3 coding sequence is TGTGCCAGCAGCGGAGGAAATTCACCCCTCCACTTT. It codes for CASSGGNSPLHF.

The J gene is TRBJ2-7, the V gene TRBV5-1, with D perhaps matching TRBD1 (6 bases). V was cut by 4 bases and J by 1 base, with 15 bases left in between. Germline values: CDR1 SGHRS, CDR2 YFSETQ. The CDR3 loop spans 15 amino acids. DNA of the CDR3: TGCGCCAGCAGCGCGAGAGACACAGGGTCCTACGAGCAGTACTTC. Its protein product is CASSARDTGSYEQYF.

This sequence joins TRBV19 and TRBJ1-5; 7 bases fit TRBD1. CDR3 length: 15 residues. Per the germline V gene, CDR1 is LNHDA and CDR2 is SQIVND (reference sequence). The V and J ends lost 9 bases and 2 bases, in that order; junction bases with no gene match: 10. CDR3 residues: CASGFRQGGNQPQHF. The CDR3 DNA reads TGTGCCAGCGGATTCAGACAGGGTGGCAATCAGCCCCAGCATTTT. Variable domain in full (rest from reference TRBV19 and TRBJ1-5): DGGITQSPKYLFRKEGQNVTLSCEQNLNHDAMYWYRQDPGQGLRLIYYSQIVNDFQKGDIAEGYSVSREKKESFPLTVTSAQKNPTAFYLCASGFRQGGNQPQHFGDGTRLSIL.

The chain links TRBV7-9 to TRBJ1-3; D uncertain. This CDR3 region has 15 residues. Per germline, CDR1 SEHNR and CDR2 FQNEAQ (reference sequence). Trimming pared 1 base from V and 2 bases from J, leaving 9 bases between. CDR3: CASSLVSGTGNTIYF. In nucleotides, the CDR3 is TGTGCCAGCAGCTTAGTTTCCGGTACTGGAAACACCATATATTTT.

V is TRBV24-1 and J is TRBJ1-1, with D hard to call. Germline V CDR1 and CDR2: KGHDR, SFDVKD. The CDR3 runs 16 residues. The V gene lost 5 bases and the J gene lost 3 bases, with 18 bases spanning the gap. CDR3 in DNA: TGTGCCACCAGTGGAAGGGAGGGCAGCAAGGACACTGAAGCTTTCTTT. The encoded protein is CATSGREGSKDTEAFF.

The chain recombines TRBV15 with TRBJ1-2; 10 bases are shared with TRBD1. Germline V lookup: CDR1 LNHNV, CDR2 YYDKDF (reference sequence). The J segment lost 0 bases and the V segment lost 3 bases, leaving 4 bases of the junction unmatched. The CDR3 length is 16 residues. The CDR3 reads CATSRGGQGANYGYTF. CDR3 in DNA: TGTGCCACCAGCAGGGGAGGACAGGGGGCTAACTATGGCTACACCTTC.

The chain combines TRBV30 with TRBJ1-4; TRBD1 might be the D (5 bases). The germline V and J ends were trimmed by 7 bases and 8 bases, with 17 bases remaining between them. Germline V gives CDR1 GTSNPN, CDR2 SVGIG (reference sequence). The CDR3 totals 13 residues. Here the CDR3 DNA reads TGTGCCTCCCAGGGCCCTGTTGGCGAAAAACTGTTTTTT. This encodes CASQGPVGEKLFF.

V is TRBV4-3 and J is TRBJ2-7, with 9 bases identical to TRBD2. CDR1 is LGHNA and CDR2 is YSLEER in the germline V gene. CDR3 length: 17 residues. Losses at the gene ends were 1 base for V and 1 base for J; bases not matched to a gene: 8. The CDR3 DNA reads as TGCGCCAGCAGCCAAGGAACACCCCTAGCGGGGTCCTACGAGCAGTACTTC. This encodes CASSQGTPLAGSYEQYF.

The chain uses TRBV10-1 and TRBJ2-7; D is unclear. Germline V lookup: CDR1 WNHNN, CDR2 SYGVQD (reference sequence). V shed 0 bases and J shed 7 bases, with 7 bases lying between them. This CDR3 is 12 amino acids long. The CDR3 DNA is TGCGCCAGCAGTGAGTCGAGATGGGAGCAGTACTTC. Translated, it gives CASSESRWEQYF.

V and J are TRBV28 and TRBJ1-4, with a possible D match to TRBD1 (6 bases). Germline assignment: CDR1 MDHEN and CDR2 SYDVKM. The CDR3 is 15 amino acids. Deletions cut 5 bases from V and 3 bases from J, with 13 bases between. Written as DNA, the CDR3 is TGTGCCAGCAGTGAGTTTAGGGGGGCTAATGAAAAACTGTTTTTT. Encoded protein: CASSEFRGANEKLFF.

The rearrangement links TRBV6-5 to TRBJ1-1, with D possibly TRBD1 on 5 matching bases. The CDR3 covers 13 residues. CDR1 MNHEY and CDR2 SVGAGI come from the germline V gene. The ends were cut back, 6 bases at V and 1 base at J, with 9 bases in the middle. The CDR3 nucleotides read TGTGCCAGCAGGACGGGGGAGAACACTGAAGCTTTCTTT. It specifies CASRTGENTEAFF.

The V and J genes are TRBV4-3 and TRBJ1-2, with D perhaps matching TRBD1 (6 bases). Germline V gene sequence: CDR1 LGHNA, CDR2 YSLEER. With 1 base removed from V and 6 bases from J, the gap between germline ends came to 6 bases. This CDR3 comprises 12 residues. The CDR3 sequence: CASSQGTDGYTF. CDR3 DNA sequence: TGCGCCAGCAGCCAAGGGACAGATGGCTACACCTTC.

On this clone itself: The germline gene is not matched at one end of the junction; a read error may be the cause. The chain recombines TRBV27 with TRBJ1-1, with a weak D call TRBD1 (5 bases). The CDR3 consists of 14 residues. The germline CDR1 and CDR2 sequences are MNHEY and SMNVEV (reference sequence). Here the CDR3 reads CASSFGGVNTEAFF. CDR3 DNA sequence: TGTGCCAGCAGTTTTGGAGGGGTGAATACTGAAGCTTTCTTT.

The chain employs TRBV27 and TRBJ2-3, with D uncertain. Germline CDR1 MNHEY, CDR2 SMNVEV (reference sequence). The CDR3 covers 11 residues. Trimming shortened V by 4 bases and J by 2 bases, and 1 base separated the two germline ends. CDR3: CASSSTDTQYF. CDR3 nucleotides: TGTGCCAGCAGTTCCACAGATACGCAGTATTTT.

The chain recombines TRBV7-3 with TRBJ2-3; D may be TRBD1 (5 bases). The germline V gene has CDR1 SGHTA and CDR2 FQGTGA. The CDR3 is made up of 15 amino acids. The germline V and J ends were trimmed by 1 base and 4 bases, with 12 bases remaining between them. The CDR3 nucleotides read TGTGCCAGCAGCTTAAAGGGGCATGGCGCAGATACGCAGTATTTT. Translating gives CASSLKGHGADTQYF.

The rearrangement uses TRBV4-1 and TRBJ2-7, with TRBD1 as a possible D gene (6 bases). The germline V gene has CDR1 MGHRA and CDR2 YSYEKL. CDR3 size: 15 residues. V shed 0 bases and J shed 3 bases, with 12 bases lying between them. CDR3 nucleotides: TGCGCCAGCAGCCAAGATAGACAGGTAGTCTACGAGCAGTACTTC. It yields the protein CASSQDRQVVYEQYF.

The chain is built from TRBV11-2 and TRBJ2-3; D gene ambiguous. Germline values: CDR1 SGHAT, CDR2 FQNNGV. V gave up 1 base and J gave up 3 bases, with 5 bases separating them. The CDR3 runs to 13 residues. CDR3 amino acids: CASSLVMTDTQYF. The CDR3 coding sequence is TGTGCCAGCAGCTTAGTTATGACAGATACGCAGTATTTT. Together with reference TRBV11-2 and TRBJ2-3, the CDR3 gives the full variable domain: EAGVAQSPRYKIIEKRQSVAFWCNPISGHATLYWYQQILGQGPKLLIQFQNNGVVDDSQLPKDRFSAERLKGVDSTLKIQPAKLEDSAVYLCASSLVMTDTQYFGPGTRLTVL.

This chain joins TRBV2 and TRBJ2-5; TRBD1 agrees at 7 bases. The CDR3 runs to 14 residues. Germline-derived CDR1 and CDR2 are SNHLY and FYNNEI. The ends lost 5 bases at V and 1 base at J; junction bases unmatched: 4. This CDR3 is CASSKQGFQETQYF. Written as DNA, the CDR3 is TGTGCCAGCAGTAAACAGGGGTTCCAAGAGACCCAGTACTTC.

The genes are TRBV7-3 and TRBJ2-5, with D maybe TRBD1 (6 bases). The CDR3 has 15 amino acids. The V gene lost 2 bases and the J gene lost 4 bases, with 14 bases spanning the gap. Per the germline V gene, CDR1 is SGHTA and CDR2 is FQGTGA. CDR3 amino acids: CASSLLAGEPETQYF. The CDR3 nucleotides are TGTGCCAGCAGCTTATTGGCAGGGGAGCCAGAGACCCAGTACTTC.

V is TRBV28 and J is TRBJ1-2; no definite D call. The V end lost 3 bases, the J end lost 4 bases, and 6 bases lay between the germline ends. CDR3 length: 12 amino acids. From germline, CDR1 is MDHEN and CDR2 SYDVKM. The CDR3 sequence: CASSFRLYGYTF. DNA for the CDR3: TGTGCCAGCAGTTTTAGGCTCTATGGCTACACCTTC.

The chain links TRBV27 to TRBJ2-3; TRBD2 aligns across 13 bases. This CDR3 region has 17 residues. Trimming cost V 5 bases and J 2 bases; bases outside gene matches: 7. The V gene's germline CDR1 is MNHEY and CDR2 SMNVEV (reference sequence). CDR3 sequence reads: CASSIRTSGGLTDTQYF. CDR3 DNA: TGTGCCAGCAGTATCCGGACTAGCGGGGGCCTCACAGATACGCAGTATTTT.

The chain has TRBV11-2 and TRBJ2-3; D not resolved. CDR3 length equals 15 residues. V was pared by 8 bases and J by 2 bases, with 17 bases between. Germline CDR1 reads SGHAT; CDR2 reads FQNNGV. The CDR3, as DNA: TGTGCCAGCCGCCCCGGGCTGAGAAACACAGATACGCAGTATTTT. Translated: CASRPGLRNTDTQYF.

V gene TRBV10-3 combines with J gene TRBJ2-4, with D perhaps TRBD1 (7 bases). Germline values: CDR1 ENHRY, CDR2 SYGVKD. V was shortened by 0 bases and J by 0 bases, with 12 bases between the two germline ends. The CDR3 consists of 17 residues. The CDR3 loop reads CAISESAGGLAKNIQYF. Written as DNA, the CDR3 is TGTGCCATCAGTGAGTCCGCAGGGGGGCTAGCCAAAAACATTCAGTACTTC.

This clone was found once. The J gene is TRBJ1-2, the V gene TRBV28; D might be TRBD1 (6 bases). This CDR3 spans 13 amino acids. Germline lookup yields CDR1 MDHEN and CDR2 SYDVKM. Trimming cost V 3 bases and J 4 bases, with 9 bases left between them. In nucleotides, the CDR3 is TGTGCCAGCAGTTTCGGGGGCGGCTATGGCTACACCTTC. This gives the protein CASSFGGGYGYTF.

The V gene is TRBV6-2 or TRBV6-3, the J gene TRBJ2-1; D unresolved. The germline V gene has CDR1 MNHEY and CDR2 SVGEGT. V was pared by 6 bases and J by 6 bases, with 6 bases between. The CDR3 contains 11 residues. CDR3 sequence (DNA): TGTGCCAGCAGCCAGATCAATGAGCAGTTCTTC. Its protein is CASSQINEQFF.

The CDR3 DNA follows: TGTGCCAGTAGTATATCAGGGGCGGGATACGAGCAGTACTTC. It translates to CASSISGAGYEQYF. This chain connects TRBV19 to TRBJ2-7; D is tentatively TRBD1 or TRBD2 (6 bases each). The ends were cut back, 2 bases at V and 4 bases at J, with 12 bases in the middle. The CDR3 runs 14 residues. From germline, CDR1 is LNHDA and CDR2 SQIVND (reference sequence). Looking up the rest from reference TRBV19 and TRBJ2-7 gives the full variable domain: DGGITQSPKYLFRKEGQNVTLSCEQNLNHDAMYWYRQDPGQGLRLIYYSQIVNDFQKGDIAEGYSVSREKKESFPLTVTSAQKNPTAFYLCASSISGAGYEQYFGPGTRLTVT.

The V and J genes are TRBV6-5 and TRBJ2-2; 8 bases align to TRBD1. Germline CDR1 is MNHEY and CDR2 is SVGAGI. V lost 6 bases to trimming and J lost 6 bases; unmatched junction nucleotides: 6. The CDR3 is 14 amino acids. The CDR3 DNA reads as TGTGCCAGCAGCCAGACAGGGGTCCCCGGGGAGCTGTTTTTT. This gives the protein CASSQTGVPGELFF.